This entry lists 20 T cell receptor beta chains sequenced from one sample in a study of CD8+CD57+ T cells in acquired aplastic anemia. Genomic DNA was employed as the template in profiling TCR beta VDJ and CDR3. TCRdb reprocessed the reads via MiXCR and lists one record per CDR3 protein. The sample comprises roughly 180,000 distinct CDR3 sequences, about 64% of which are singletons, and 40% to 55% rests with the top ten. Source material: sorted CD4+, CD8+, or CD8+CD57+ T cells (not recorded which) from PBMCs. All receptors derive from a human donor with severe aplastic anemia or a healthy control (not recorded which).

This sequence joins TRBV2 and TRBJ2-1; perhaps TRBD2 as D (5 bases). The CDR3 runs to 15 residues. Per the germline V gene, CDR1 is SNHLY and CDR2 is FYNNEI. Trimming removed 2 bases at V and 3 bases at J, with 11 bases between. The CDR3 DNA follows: TGTGCCAGCAGTGAAACCGCGGGTTACTACAATGAGCAGTTCTTC. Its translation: CASSETAGYYNEQFF.

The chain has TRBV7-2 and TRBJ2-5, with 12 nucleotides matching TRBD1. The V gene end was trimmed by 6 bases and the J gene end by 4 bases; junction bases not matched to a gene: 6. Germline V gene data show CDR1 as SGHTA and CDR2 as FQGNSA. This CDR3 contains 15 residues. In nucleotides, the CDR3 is TGTGCCAGCAGGAGGGACAGGGGGCTTGGAGAGACCCAGTACTTC. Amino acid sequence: CASRRDRGLGETQYF.

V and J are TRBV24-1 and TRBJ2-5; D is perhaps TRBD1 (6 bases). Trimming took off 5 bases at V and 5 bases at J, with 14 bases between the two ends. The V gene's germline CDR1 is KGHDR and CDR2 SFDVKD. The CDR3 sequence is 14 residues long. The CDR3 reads CATSARWGPETQYF. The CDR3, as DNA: TGTGCCACCAGTGCGAGATGGGGGCCGGAGACCCAGTACTTC.

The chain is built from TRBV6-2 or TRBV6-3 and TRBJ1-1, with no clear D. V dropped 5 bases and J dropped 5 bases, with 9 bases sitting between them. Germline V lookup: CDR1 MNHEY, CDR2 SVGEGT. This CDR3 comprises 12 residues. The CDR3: CASSGTGTEAFF. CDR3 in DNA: TGTGCCAGCAGTGGAACGGGAACTGAAGCTTTCTTT.

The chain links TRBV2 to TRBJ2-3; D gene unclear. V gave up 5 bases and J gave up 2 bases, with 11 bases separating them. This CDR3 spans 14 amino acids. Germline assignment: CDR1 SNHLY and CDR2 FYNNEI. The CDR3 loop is CASSLSGITDTQYF. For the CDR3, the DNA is TGTGCCAGCAGTCTTAGTGGGATCACAGATACGCAGTATTTT.

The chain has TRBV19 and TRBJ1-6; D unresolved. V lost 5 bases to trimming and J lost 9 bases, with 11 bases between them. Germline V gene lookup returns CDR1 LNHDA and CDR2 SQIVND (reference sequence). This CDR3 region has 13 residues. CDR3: CASSLERVSPLHF. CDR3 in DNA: TGTGCCAGTAGTCTTGAGAGGGTTTCACCCCTCCACTTT.

The CDR3 is CASMGGGHPSSPLHF. In DNA, the CDR3 is TGTGCCAGCATGGGGGGAGGACACCCTTCTTCACCCCTCCACTTT. The V and J genes are TRBV2 and TRBJ1-6; maybe TRBD1 (5 bases). Germline loops: CDR1 SNHLY, CDR2 FYNNEI. Trimming left V 7 bases short and J 9 bases short, with 19 bases between. This CDR3 is 15 amino acids long.

In DNA, the CDR3 is TGCAGTGCTAGAACGGGGGGAGCGGGAGGCTCCTACAATGAGCAGTTCTTC. Protein product: CSARTGGAGGSYNEQFF. This sequence joins TRBV20-1 and TRBJ2-1, with 9 bases matching TRBD2. Unmatched junction bases numbered 8, after V lost 2 bases and J lost 0 bases. The CDR3 loop spans 17 amino acids. Germline CDR1 is DFQATT and CDR2 is SNEGSKA (reference sequence).

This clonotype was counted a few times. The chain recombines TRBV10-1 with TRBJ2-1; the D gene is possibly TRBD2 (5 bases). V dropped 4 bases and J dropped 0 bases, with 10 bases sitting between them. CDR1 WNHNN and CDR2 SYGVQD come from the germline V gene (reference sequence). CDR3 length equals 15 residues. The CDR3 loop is CASSVGGGSYNEQFF. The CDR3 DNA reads TGCGCCAGCAGTGTCGGCGGAGGCTCCTACAATGAGCAGTTCTTC.

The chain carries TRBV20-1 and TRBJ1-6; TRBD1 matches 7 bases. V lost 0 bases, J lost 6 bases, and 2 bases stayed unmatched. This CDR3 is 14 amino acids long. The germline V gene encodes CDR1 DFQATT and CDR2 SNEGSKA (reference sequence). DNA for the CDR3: TGCAGTGCTAGAGAAGGGACAGTTAATTCACCCCTCCACTTT. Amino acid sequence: CSAREGTVNSPLHF.

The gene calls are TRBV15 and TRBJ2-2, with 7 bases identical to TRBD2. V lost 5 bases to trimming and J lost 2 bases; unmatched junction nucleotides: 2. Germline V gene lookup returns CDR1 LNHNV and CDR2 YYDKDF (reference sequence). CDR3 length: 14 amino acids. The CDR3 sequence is CATSREANTGELFF. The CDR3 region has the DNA TGTGCCACCAGCCGGGAGGCCAACACCGGGGAGCTGTTTTTT.

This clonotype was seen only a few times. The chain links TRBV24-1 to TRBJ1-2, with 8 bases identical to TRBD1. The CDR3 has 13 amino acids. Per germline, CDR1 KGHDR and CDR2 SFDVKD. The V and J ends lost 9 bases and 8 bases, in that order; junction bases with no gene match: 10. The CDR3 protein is CATSQGGSGGYTF. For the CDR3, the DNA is TGTGCCACCTCACAGGGGGGAAGCGGGGGCTACACCTTC.

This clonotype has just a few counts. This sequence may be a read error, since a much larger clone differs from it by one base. The DNA of the CDR3 is TGTGCCAGTGGATTTCAAGAGACCCAGCACTTC. Its translation: CASGFQETQHF. V and J are TRBV19 and TRBJ2-5, with unresolved D. This CDR3 region has 11 residues. CDR1 and CDR2 (germline): LNHDA, SQIVND (reference sequence).

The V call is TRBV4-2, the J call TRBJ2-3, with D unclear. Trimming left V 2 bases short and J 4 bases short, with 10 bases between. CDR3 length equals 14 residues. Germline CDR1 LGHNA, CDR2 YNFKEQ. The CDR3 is CASSQRTPADTQYF. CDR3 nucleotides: TGTGCCAGCAGCCAACGAACACCCGCAGATACGCAGTATTTT.

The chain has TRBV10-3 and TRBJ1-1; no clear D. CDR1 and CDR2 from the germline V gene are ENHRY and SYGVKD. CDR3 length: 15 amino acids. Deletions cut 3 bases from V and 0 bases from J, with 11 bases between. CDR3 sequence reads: CAISDLEIMNTEAFF. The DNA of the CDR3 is TGTGCCATCAGTGACCTGGAGATCATGAACACTGAAGCTTTCTTT.

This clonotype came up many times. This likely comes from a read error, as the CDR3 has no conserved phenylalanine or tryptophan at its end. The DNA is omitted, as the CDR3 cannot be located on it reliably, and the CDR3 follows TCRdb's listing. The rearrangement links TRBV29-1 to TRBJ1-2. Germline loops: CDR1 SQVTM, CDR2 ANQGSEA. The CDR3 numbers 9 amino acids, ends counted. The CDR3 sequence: CSVEGGSSY.

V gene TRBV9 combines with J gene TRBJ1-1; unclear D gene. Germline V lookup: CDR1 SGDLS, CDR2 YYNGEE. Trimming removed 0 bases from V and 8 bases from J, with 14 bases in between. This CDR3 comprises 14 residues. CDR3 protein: CASSVDPRDTEAFF. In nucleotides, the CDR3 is TGTGCCAGCAGCGTAGATCCTAGGGATACAGAAGCTTTCTTT.

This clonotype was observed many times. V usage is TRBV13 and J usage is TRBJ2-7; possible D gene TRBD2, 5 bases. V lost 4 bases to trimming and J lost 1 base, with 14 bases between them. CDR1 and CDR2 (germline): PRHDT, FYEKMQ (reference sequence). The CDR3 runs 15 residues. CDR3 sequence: CASSSADGGSYEQYF. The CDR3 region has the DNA TGTGCCAGCAGCTCGGCGGACGGAGGATCCTACGAGCAGTACTTC.

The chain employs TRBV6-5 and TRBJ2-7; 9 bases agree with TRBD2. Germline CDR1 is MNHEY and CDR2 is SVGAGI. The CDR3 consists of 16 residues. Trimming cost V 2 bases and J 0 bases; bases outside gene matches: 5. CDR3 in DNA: TGTGCCAGCAGTTACCGGTTTAGCGGGAGCTCCTACGAGCAGTACTTC. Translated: CASSYRFSGSSYEQYF.

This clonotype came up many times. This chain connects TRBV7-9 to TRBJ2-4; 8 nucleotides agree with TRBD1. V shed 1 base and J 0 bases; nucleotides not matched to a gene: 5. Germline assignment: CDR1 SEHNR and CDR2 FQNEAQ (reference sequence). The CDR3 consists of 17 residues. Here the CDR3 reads CASSLGRQGRAKNIQYF. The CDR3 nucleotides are TGTGCCAGCAGCTTAGGTCGACAGGGGCGAGCCAAAAACATTCAGTACTTC.